The sample holds many counts of the clone carrying this T cell receptor (beta chain). The length of the CDR3 is 16 residues. V shed 2 bases, J shed 0 bases, and the junction held 5 bases outside the gene matches. Germline V gives CDR1 MNHEY, CDR2 SVGEGT. Amplified TCR beta CDR3 regions were obtained using RNA transcripts as template. The first round was an RT-PCR with HTBI primers, and the second round was a multiplex PCR. TCRdb independently ran MiXCR on the multiplex PCR reads; one entry per CDR3 protein. The data show some 350,000 distinct CDR3 sequences, 17% seen once. This sample is drawn from a study of Graves' ophthalmopathy and Graves' hyperthyroidism.

The rearrangement links TRBV6-2 or TRBV6-3 to TRBJ2-5; 8 bases align to TRBD2. This sequence originates from an adult woman with stable Graves' hyperthyroidism. Sequencing was performed on peripheral blood. The CDR3 reads CASSYGASGYQETQYF. The CDR3, as DNA: TGTGCCAGCAGTTACGGGGCTAGCGGGTACCAAGAGACCCAGTACTTC.